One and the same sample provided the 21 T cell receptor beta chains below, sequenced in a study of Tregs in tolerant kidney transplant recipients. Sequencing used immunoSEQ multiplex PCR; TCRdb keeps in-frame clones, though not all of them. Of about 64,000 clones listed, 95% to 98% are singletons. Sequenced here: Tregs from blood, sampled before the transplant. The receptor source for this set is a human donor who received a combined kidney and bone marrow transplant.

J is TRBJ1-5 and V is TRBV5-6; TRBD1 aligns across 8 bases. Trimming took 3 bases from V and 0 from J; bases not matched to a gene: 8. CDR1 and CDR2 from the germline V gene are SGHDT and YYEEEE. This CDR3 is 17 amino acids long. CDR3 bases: TGTGCCAGCAGCTCGGGACAGGAGTTTTATAGCAATCAGCCCCAGCATTTT. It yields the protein CASSSGQEFYSNQPQHF. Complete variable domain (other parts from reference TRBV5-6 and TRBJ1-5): DAGVTQSPTHLIKTRGQQVTLRCSPKSGHDTVSWYQQALGQGPQFIFQYYEEEERQRGNFPDRFSGHQFPNYSSELNVNALLLGDSALYLCASSSGQEFYSNQPQHFGDGTRLSIL.

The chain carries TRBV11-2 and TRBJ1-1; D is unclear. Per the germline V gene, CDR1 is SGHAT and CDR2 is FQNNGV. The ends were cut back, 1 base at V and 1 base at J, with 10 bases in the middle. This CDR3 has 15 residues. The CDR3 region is CASSLGYSPNTEAFF. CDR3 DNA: TGTGCCAGCAGCTTAGGGTACAGCCCGAACACTGAAGCTTTCTTT.

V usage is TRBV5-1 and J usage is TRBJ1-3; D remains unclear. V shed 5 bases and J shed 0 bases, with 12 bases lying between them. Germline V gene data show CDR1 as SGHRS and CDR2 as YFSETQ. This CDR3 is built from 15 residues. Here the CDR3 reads CASRANEFSGNTIYF. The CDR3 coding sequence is TGCGCCAGCAGAGCAAACGAATTCTCTGGAAACACCATATATTTT.

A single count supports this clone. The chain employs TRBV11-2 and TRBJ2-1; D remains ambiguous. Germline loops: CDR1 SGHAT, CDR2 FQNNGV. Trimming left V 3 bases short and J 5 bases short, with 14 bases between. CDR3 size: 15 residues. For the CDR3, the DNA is TGTGCCAGCAGCTTGTTTCTCGCTATCAACAATGAGCAGTTCTTC. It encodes CASSLFLAINNEQFF.

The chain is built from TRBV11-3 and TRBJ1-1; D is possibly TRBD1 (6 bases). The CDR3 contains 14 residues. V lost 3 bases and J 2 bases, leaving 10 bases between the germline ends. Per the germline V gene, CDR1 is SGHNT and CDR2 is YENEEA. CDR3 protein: CASSLGRGNTEAFF. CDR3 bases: TGTGCCAGCAGCTTGGGCAGGGGAAACACTGAAGCTTTCTTT.

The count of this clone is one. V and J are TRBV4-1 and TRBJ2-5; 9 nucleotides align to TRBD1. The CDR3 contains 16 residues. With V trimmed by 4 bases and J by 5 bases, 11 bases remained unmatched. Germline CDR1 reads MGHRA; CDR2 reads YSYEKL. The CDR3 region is CASSPAGGQGKETQYF. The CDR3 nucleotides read TGCGCCAGCAGCCCGGCGGGTGGACAGGGGAAGGAGACCCAGTACTTC.

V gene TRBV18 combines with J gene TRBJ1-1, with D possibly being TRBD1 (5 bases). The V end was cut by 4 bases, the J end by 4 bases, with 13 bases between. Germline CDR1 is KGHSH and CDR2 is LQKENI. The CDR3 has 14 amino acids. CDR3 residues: CASSRTTATTEAFF. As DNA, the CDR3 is TGTGCCAGCTCACGGACGACAGCAACCACTGAAGCTTTCTTT.

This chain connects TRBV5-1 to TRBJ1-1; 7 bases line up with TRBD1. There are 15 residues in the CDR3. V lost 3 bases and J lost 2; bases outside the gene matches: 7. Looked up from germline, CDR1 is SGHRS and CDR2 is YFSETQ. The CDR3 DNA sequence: TGCGCCAGCAGCTCTTACAGGGGTCTAAACACTGAAGCTTTCTTT. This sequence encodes CASSSYRGLNTEAFF.

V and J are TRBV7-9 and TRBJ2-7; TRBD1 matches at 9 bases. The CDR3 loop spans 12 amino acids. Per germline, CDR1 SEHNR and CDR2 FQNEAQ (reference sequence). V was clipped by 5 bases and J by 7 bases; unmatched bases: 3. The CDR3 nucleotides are TGTGCCAGCAGCCGGACAGGGGATGAGCAGTACTTC. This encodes CASSRTGDEQYF. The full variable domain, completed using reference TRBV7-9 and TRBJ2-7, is DTGVSQNPRHKITKRGQNVTFRCDPISEHNRLYWYRQTLGQGPEFLTYFQNEAQLEKSRLLSDRFSAERPKGSFSTLEIQRTEQGDSAMYLCASSRTGDEQYFGPGTRLTVT.

Here the CDR3 reads CASSLLAGRTDTQYF. The CDR3 DNA reads as TGTGCCAGCAGCTTACTAGCGGGGCGCACAGATACGCAGTATTTT. The chain couples TRBV7-9 to TRBJ2-3, with 9 bases that match TRBD2. The CDR3 has 15 residues. CDR1 is SEHNR, CDR2 FQNEAQ, per germline (reference sequence). V lost 2 bases to trimming and J lost 1 base; unmatched junction nucleotides: 1.

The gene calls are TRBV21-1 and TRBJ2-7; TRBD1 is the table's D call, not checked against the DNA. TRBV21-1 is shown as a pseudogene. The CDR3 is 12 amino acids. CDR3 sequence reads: CASPYRYGEQYF. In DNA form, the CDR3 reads TGTGCCAGCCCCTACAGGTACGGCGAGCAGTACTTC.

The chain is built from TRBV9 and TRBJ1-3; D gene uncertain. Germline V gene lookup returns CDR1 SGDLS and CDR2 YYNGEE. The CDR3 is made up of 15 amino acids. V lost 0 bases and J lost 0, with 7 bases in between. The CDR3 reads CASSVGSISGNTIYF. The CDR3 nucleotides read TGTGCCAGCAGCGTAGGGTCTATCTCTGGAAACACCATATATTTT.

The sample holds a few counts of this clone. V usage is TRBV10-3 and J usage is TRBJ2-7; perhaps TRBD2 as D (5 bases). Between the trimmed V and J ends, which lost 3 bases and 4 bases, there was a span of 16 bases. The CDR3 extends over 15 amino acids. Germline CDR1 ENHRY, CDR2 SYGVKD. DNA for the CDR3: TGTGCCATCAGTGATGGGGTCCGGGGAAAATACGAGCAGTACTTC. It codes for CAISDGVRGKYEQYF.

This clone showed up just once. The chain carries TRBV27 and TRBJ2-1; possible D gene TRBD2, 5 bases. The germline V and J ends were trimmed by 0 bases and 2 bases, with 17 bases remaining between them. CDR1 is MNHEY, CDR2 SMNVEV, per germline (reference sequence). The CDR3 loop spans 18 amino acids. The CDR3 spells CASSLSWLSAPPYNEQFF. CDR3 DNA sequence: TGTGCCAGCAGTTTATCGTGGCTTAGCGCCCCCCCCTACAATGAGCAGTTCTTC.

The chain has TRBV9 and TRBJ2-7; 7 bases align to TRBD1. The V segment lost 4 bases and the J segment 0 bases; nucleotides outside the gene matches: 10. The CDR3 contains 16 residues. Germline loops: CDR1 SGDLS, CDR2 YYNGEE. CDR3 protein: CASSPAGTAFSYEQYF. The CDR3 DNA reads TGTGCCAGCAGCCCTGCCGGGACAGCCTTCTCCTACGAGCAGTACTTC.

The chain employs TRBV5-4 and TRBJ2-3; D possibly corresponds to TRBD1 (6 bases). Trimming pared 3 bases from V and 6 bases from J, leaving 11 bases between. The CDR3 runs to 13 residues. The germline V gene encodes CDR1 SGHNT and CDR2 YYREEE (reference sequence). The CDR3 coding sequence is TGTGCCAGCAGCTCCCAGGGGCCCGATACGCAGTATTTT. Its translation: CASSSQGPDTQYF.

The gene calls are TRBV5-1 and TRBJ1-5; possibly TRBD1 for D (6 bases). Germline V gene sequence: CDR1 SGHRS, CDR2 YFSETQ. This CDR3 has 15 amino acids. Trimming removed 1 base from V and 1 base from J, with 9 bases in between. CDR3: CASSLTGNSNQPQHF. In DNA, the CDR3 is TGCGCCAGCAGCTTGACAGGGAACAGCAATCAGCCCCAGCATTTT.

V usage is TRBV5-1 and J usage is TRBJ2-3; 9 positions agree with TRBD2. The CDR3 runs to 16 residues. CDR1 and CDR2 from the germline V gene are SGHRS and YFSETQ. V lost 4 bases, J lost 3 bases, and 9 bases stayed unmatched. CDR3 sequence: CASSGGGAAGTDTQYF. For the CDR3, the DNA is TGCGCCAGCAGCGGCGGGGGGGCCGCGGGGACAGATACGCAGTATTTT. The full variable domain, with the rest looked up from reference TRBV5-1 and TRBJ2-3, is KAGVTQTPRYLIKTRGQQVTLSCSPISGHRSVSWYQQTPGQGLQFLFEYFSETQRNKGNFPGRFSGRQFSNSRSEMNVSTLELGDSALYLCASSGGGAAGTDTQYFGPGTRLTVL.

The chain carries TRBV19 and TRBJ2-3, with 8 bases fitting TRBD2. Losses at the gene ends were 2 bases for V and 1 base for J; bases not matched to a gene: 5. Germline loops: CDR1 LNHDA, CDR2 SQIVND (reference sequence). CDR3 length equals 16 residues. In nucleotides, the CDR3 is TGTGCCAGTAGTATACCTGAGGGACTAGGCACAGATACGCAGTATTTT. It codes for CASSIPEGLGTDTQYF.

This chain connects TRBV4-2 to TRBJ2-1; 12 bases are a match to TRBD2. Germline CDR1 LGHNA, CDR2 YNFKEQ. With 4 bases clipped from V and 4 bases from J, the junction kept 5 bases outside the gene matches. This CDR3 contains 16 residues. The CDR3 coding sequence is TGTGCCAGCAGCCTCGCTAGCGGGAGGGATTACAATGAGCAGTTCTTC. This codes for CASSLASGRDYNEQFF.

Written as DNA, the CDR3 is TGTGCCAGCACTTGGACAGGGAACACCGGGGAGCTGTTTTTT. Translated, it gives CASTWTGNTGELFF. This chain uses TRBV27 with TRBJ2-2; TRBD1 agrees at 7 bases. The junction had 3 bases not matched to a gene; V was cut back by 7 bases and J by 1 base. Germline values: CDR1 MNHEY, CDR2 SMNVEV (reference sequence). This CDR3 has 14 residues.